What follows are 30 T cell receptor beta chains derived from one specimen sequenced in a study of T cells after yellow fever vaccination (dated by TCRdb to about 2019). The sample's treatment or condition label, in plain terms: live attenuated yellow fever vaccine strain. To prepare the library, 5' RACE was applied. These reads were obtained on an Illumina HiSeq 2500. Using fastp trimming at Q25 and MiXCR clonotype assembly, TCRdb reanalyzed the public sequencing data and kept in-frame beta chains. Each record represents a unique CDR3 protein, reported with the most common genes and DNA among its rows. Present in this sample are 500,000 to 650,000 distinct CDR3 sequences, roughly 12% of which were seen just once. The top ten clonotypes cover under 15% of the sample. The starting material was PBMCs, obtained on the day of the yellow fever booster vaccination. These receptors were taken from a man aged 30 to 39 who received the YFV17D yellow fever vaccine.

The chain links TRBV7-2 to TRBJ2-1, with TRBD2 matching over 7 bases. The CDR3 consists of 16 residues. The trim removed 2 bases at V and 0 bases at J, leaving 4 bases unmatched. Looked up from germline, CDR1 is SGHTA and CDR2 is FQGNSA. CDR3 in DNA: TGTGCCAGCAGCTTACCCCTAGCGGCCTCCTACAATGAGCAGTTCTTC. It is translated as CASSLPLAASYNEQFF.

The chain carries TRBV29-1 and TRBJ2-7, with 9 bases matching TRBD2. The junction had 10 bases not matched to a gene; V was cut back by 7 bases and J by 6 bases. Germline-derived CDR1 and CDR2 are SQVTM and ANQGSEA. The CDR3 spans 13 residues. In DNA form, the CDR3 reads TGCAGCGCCGAAGGGACTAGCATCAGCGAGCAGTACTTC. This translates into CSAEGTSISEQYF.

The chain uses TRBV24-1 and TRBJ2-2; no reliable D call. CDR1 and CDR2 from the germline V gene are KGHDR and SFDVKD. The V and J ends lost 3 bases and 6 bases respectively, with 1 base between them. The CDR3 has 11 residues. The CDR3 region is CATSDAGELFF. CDR3 DNA: TGTGCCACCAGTGATGCCGGGGAGCTGTTTTTT.

This clonotype appeared a few times. V and J are TRBV20-1 and TRBJ2-7; TRBD2 is a possible D gene (6 bases). Germline loops: CDR1 DFQATT, CDR2 SNEGSKA (reference sequence). This CDR3 is 15 amino acids long. The V end was cut by 6 bases, the J end by 7 bases, with 25 bases between. CDR3 nucleotides: TGCAGTGCCGCTCCCGGGGTCGGGAGATGGGAGGAGCAGTACTTC. Amino acids: CSAAPGVGRWEEQYF.

This clonotype was detected many times. The chain joins TRBV7-3 to TRBJ2-1; no definite D call. This CDR3 region has 15 residues. V was shortened by 5 bases and J by 0 bases, with 11 bases between the two germline ends. Germline V gene data show CDR1 as SGHTA and CDR2 as FQGTGA. The CDR3 bases are TGTGCCAGCAGCACTGACCTGAACTCCTACAATGAGCAGTTCTTC. It translates to CASSTDLNSYNEQFF.

This clonotype was counted many times. The V call is TRBV14, the J call TRBJ2-7; no clear D. Per the germline V gene, CDR1 is SGHDN and CDR2 is FVKESK. V lost 8 bases and J 0 bases, leaving 8 bases between the germline ends. CDR3 size: 12 residues. The CDR3 loop reads CASGLSSYEQYF. As DNA, the CDR3 is TGTGCCAGCGGATTGAGCTCCTACGAGCAGTACTTC.

This clonotype was observed a single time. The chain has TRBV6-2 or TRBV6-3 and TRBJ2-2; D remains unclear. Trimming pared 5 bases from V and 5 bases from J, leaving 9 bases between. Germline CDR1 MNHEY, CDR2 SVGEGT. This CDR3 spans 13 amino acids. CDR3 sequence: CASSTPLTGELFF. The CDR3 DNA reads as TGTGCCAGCAGTACCCCCCTGACCGGGGAGCTGTTTTTT.

The CDR3: CASSQAEGYYEQYF. DNA for the CDR3: TGTGCCAGCTCACAGGCTGAGGGATACTACGAGCAGTACTTC. The J gene is TRBJ2-7, the V gene TRBV18; D possibly corresponds to TRBD2 (5 bases). Germline CDR1 and CDR2: KGHSH and LQKENI. This CDR3 has 14 residues. The V end was cut by 4 bases, the J end by 3 bases, with 13 bases between.

There are a few counts of this clonotype. The V call is TRBV5-1, the J call TRBJ2-1, with 7 bases that match TRBD2. V was pared by 4 bases and J by 0 bases, with 10 bases of the junction left unmatched. Looked up from germline, CDR1 is SGHRS and CDR2 is YFSETQ. The CDR3 contains 17 residues. CDR3 sequence: CASSHGPGGVSYNEQFF. The CDR3 coding sequence is TGCGCCAGCAGCCACGGACCGGGGGGAGTCTCCTACAATGAGCAGTTCTTC.

This chain connects TRBV6-2 or TRBV6-3 to TRBJ2-3; TRBD2 matches 7 bases. This CDR3 contains 16 residues. Trimming cost V 7 bases and J 7 bases; bases outside gene matches: 17. Germline assignment: CDR1 MNHEY and CDR2 SVGEGT. In nucleotides, the CDR3 is TGTGCCAGCACCTTCAATTCCGGGGGGAGCACGTATACGCAGTATTTT. Translation gives CASTFNSGGSTYTQYF.

This clonotype appeared a few times. This sequence joins TRBV5-1 and TRBJ1-1; maybe TRBD1 (5 bases). V lost 1 base, J lost 4 bases, and 17 bases lay in between. CDR1 SGHRS and CDR2 YFSETQ come from the germline V gene. The CDR3 is made up of 16 amino acids. This CDR3 reads CASSLIGGRVGTEAFF. CDR3 nucleotides: TGCGCCAGCAGCTTGATCGGGGGAAGGGTGGGCACTGAAGCTTTCTTT.

This clonotype was detected a few times. The chain couples TRBV20-1 to TRBJ2-5; D is perhaps TRBD2 (5 bases). The V and J ends lost 0 bases and 1 base respectively, with 12 bases between them. The CDR3 contains 15 residues. The germline V gene encodes CDR1 DFQATT and CDR2 SNEGSKA (reference sequence). Here the CDR3 DNA reads TGCAGTGCTAGAGATTTCGGGCGGGCCCAAGAGACCCAGTACTTC. Amino acids: CSARDFGRAQETQYF.

CDR3 nucleotides: TGCAGTGCTAGGGGGACTAGCGGGAGTTCAGAGACCCAGTACTTC. This sequence encodes CSARGTSGSSETQYF. The chain uses TRBV20-1 and TRBJ2-5; 14 bases are a match to TRBD2. V shed 3 bases and J 4 bases; nucleotides not matched to a gene: 4. This CDR3 comprises 15 residues. The germline gives CDR1 DFQATT, CDR2 SNEGSKA (reference sequence).

CDR3 in DNA: TGCAGTGCTACTCCCCTCCAGGCCTACAATGAGCAGTTCTTC. Its protein is CSATPLQAYNEQFF. V is TRBV20-1 and J is TRBJ2-1; D gene unclear. V was pared by 4 bases and J by 2 bases, with 12 bases between. The CDR3 totals 14 residues. Germline loops: CDR1 DFQATT, CDR2 SNEGSKA (reference sequence).

This chain joins TRBV6-2 or TRBV6-3 and TRBJ2-7; D gene uncertain. Trimming shortened V by 3 bases and J by 4 bases, and 10 bases separated the two germline ends. The CDR3 has 13 residues. CDR1 and CDR2 from the germline V gene are MNHEY and SVGEGT. The chain's CDR3 is CASSYALRYEQYF. DNA of the CDR3: TGTGCCAGCAGTTATGCCCTCCGGTACGAGCAGTACTTC.

V gene TRBV7-2 combines with J gene TRBJ2-1; the D gene is possibly TRBD2 (6 bases). The germline gives CDR1 SGHTA, CDR2 FQGNSA. This CDR3 comprises 13 residues. V lost 1 base and J 9 bases, leaving 10 bases between the germline ends. The CDR3 region has the DNA TGTGCCAGCAGCTTAGGGGACTGGGTTGAGCAGTTCTTC. This sequence encodes CASSLGDWVEQFF.

CDR3 bases: TGTGCCAGCAGTTCCCAGGACAGGATAAACACTGAAGCTTTCTTT. Amino acids: CASSSQDRINTEAFF. The genes are TRBV6-2 or TRBV6-3 and TRBJ1-1; 7 bases fit TRBD1. Trimming removed 4 bases from V and 2 bases from J; junction bases left unmatched: 7. Germline CDR1 is MNHEY and CDR2 is SVGEGT. This CDR3 is built from 15 residues.

The chain is built from TRBV27 and TRBJ2-7; D is perhaps TRBD2 (6 bases). CDR3 length equals 15 residues. V lost 3 bases and J 7 bases, leaving 19 bases between the germline ends. Germline CDR1 MNHEY, CDR2 SMNVEV (reference sequence). The CDR3 sequence is CASSLSGGPAGEQYF. CDR3 nucleotides: TGTGCCAGCAGTTTGTCTGGGGGTCCCGCGGGGGAGCAGTACTTC.

This clonotype was counted many times. J is TRBJ2-3 and V is TRBV28, with 9 nucleotides matching TRBD1. The CDR3 covers 14 residues. Trimming cost V 7 bases and J 3 bases; bases outside gene matches: 5. Germline lookup yields CDR1 MDHEN and CDR2 SYDVKM. The CDR3 sequence: CASTSGQGTDTQYF. The CDR3 bases are TGTGCCAGCACCTCGGGACAGGGTACAGATACGCAGTATTTT. The full variable domain, completed using reference TRBV28 and TRBJ2-3, is DVKVTQSSRYLVKRTGEKVFLECVQDMDHENMFWYRQDPGLGLRLIYFSYDVKMKEKGDIPEGYSVSREKKERFSLILESASTNQTSMYLCASTSGQGTDTQYFGPGTRLTVL.

This clonotype was observed a few times. The CDR3 DNA sequence: TGCGCCAGCAGCCAAGTCTCGTCTCGCCGGCGGGAGCTGTTTTTT. Translated: CASSQVSSRRRELFF. The chain joins TRBV4-3 to TRBJ2-2; D is uncertain. The V gene's germline CDR1 is LGHNA and CDR2 YSLEER. The CDR3 runs 15 residues. Trimming cost V 1 base and J 9 bases, with 15 bases left between them.

This clonotype was observed a handful of times. The rearrangement uses TRBV25-1 and TRBJ1-6, with D hard to call. V was trimmed by 7 bases and J by 3 bases, leaving 10 bases between them. This CDR3 is 14 amino acids long. CDR1 and CDR2 from the germline V gene are MGHDK and SYGVNS. In nucleotides, the CDR3 is TGTGCCAGCACCGAGGATGTCTATAATTCACCCCTCCACTTT. This sequence encodes CASTEDVYNSPLHF.

The table lists this clonotype with a few counts. The V gene is TRBV27, the J gene TRBJ1-2; TRBD1 matches at 7 bases. Germline V gene data show CDR1 as MNHEY and CDR2 as SMNVEV (reference sequence). V lost 3 bases to trimming and J lost 7 bases; unmatched junction nucleotides: 5. The CDR3 totals 13 residues. Written as DNA, the CDR3 is TGTGCCAGCAGTTTCCGGGACAGCCGTGGCTACACCTTC. Translation gives CASSFRDSRGYTF.

This clonotype was observed a few times. This chain links TRBV5-1 with TRBJ1-6; TRBD1 matches 8 bases. V lost 2 bases to trimming and J lost 7 bases; unmatched junction nucleotides: 8. This CDR3 has 16 residues. Germline CDR1 is SGHRS and CDR2 is YFSETQ. The CDR3 spells CASSFGQGIKNSPLHF. CDR3 in DNA: TGCGCCAGCAGCTTCGGACAGGGTATAAAGAATTCACCCCTCCACTTT.

This clonotype appeared a few times. V and J are TRBV7-2 and TRBJ2-3; 8 bases are shared with TRBD2. Germline loops: CDR1 SGHTA, CDR2 FQGNSA. This CDR3 has 15 amino acids. Unmatched junction bases numbered 6, after V lost 3 bases and J lost 4 bases. The CDR3 reads CASSFVSGSADTQYF. CDR3 DNA: TGTGCCAGCAGCTTCGTAAGCGGGAGCGCAGATACGCAGTATTTT.

The V and J genes are TRBV5-6 and TRBJ2-2; no reliable D call. Germline CDR1 is SGHDT and CDR2 is YYEEEE. V was pared by 4 bases and J by 6 bases, with 13 bases between. The CDR3 has 14 amino acids. The CDR3 DNA reads as TGTGCCAGCAGCCGAGCCAAAGGATCCGGGGAGCTGTTTTTT. Its translation is CASSRAKGSGELFF. The variable domain in full, with the rest retrieved from reference TRBV5-6 and TRBJ2-2, is DAGVTQSPTHLIKTRGQQVTLRCSPKSGHDTVSWYQQALGQGPQFIFQYYEEEERQRGNFPDRFSGHQFPNYSSELNVNALLLGDSALYLCASSRAKGSGELFFGEGSRLTVL.

The chain recombines TRBV4-2 with TRBJ2-7; D gene ambiguous. Germline V gene sequence: CDR1 LGHNA, CDR2 YNFKEQ. The CDR3 is 14 amino acids. V was pared by 0 bases and J by 1 base, with 7 bases between. In DNA form, the CDR3 reads TGTGCCAGCAGCCAAGATTCCCGATCCTACGAGCAGTACTTC. It translates to CASSQDSRSYEQYF.

This clonotype was found a few times. This chain uses TRBV12-3 or TRBV12-4 with TRBJ2-7; no definite D call. Trimming cost V 6 bases and J 2 bases, with 11 bases left between them. This CDR3 region has 13 residues. DNA for the CDR3: TGTGCCAGCAGACCCCGCGCGACCTACGAGCAGTACTTC. Protein sequence: CASRPRATYEQYF.

The rearrangement joins TRBV5-4 to TRBJ2-4; 9 bases are a match to TRBD1. CDR3 length: 14 amino acids. Trimming removed 8 bases from V and 4 bases from J; junction bases left unmatched: 7. Germline V gene data show CDR1 as SGHNT and CDR2 as YYREEE (reference sequence). The CDR3 spells CARNFGTGKNIQYF. The CDR3 DNA is TGTGCCAGGAATTTCGGGACAGGGAAAAACATTCAGTACTTC.

The chain couples TRBV20-1 to TRBJ2-3; 7 nucleotides agree with TRBD1. Germline CDR1 reads DFQATT; CDR2 reads SNEGSKA (reference sequence). CDR3 size: 15 residues. The J segment lost 0 bases and the V segment lost 4 bases, leaving 7 bases of the junction unmatched. CDR3 coding DNA: TGCAGTGCTACCCCGGGACAGTCTAGCACAGATACGCAGTATTTT. This sequence encodes CSATPGQSSTDTQYF.

This clonotype occurred a few times. The chain recombines TRBV28 with TRBJ2-2; 8 bases map to TRBD1. Per germline, CDR1 MDHEN and CDR2 SYDVKM. V was clipped by 4 bases and J by 4 bases; unmatched bases: 5. The CDR3 runs to 15 residues. DNA of the CDR3: TGTGCCAGCAGTTCGGGACAGGTTACCACCGGGGAGCTGTTTTTT. Protein product: CASSSGQVTTGELFF.